This passage covers 31 T cell receptor beta chains from one sample sequenced in a study of cytomegalovirus exposure and HLA in healthy donors (dated by TCRdb to 2015 to 2018). Receptor libraries were prepared by the immunoSEQ multiplex PCR assay. A mixture of 60 forward primers for TCR Vbeta segments and 13 reverse primers for TCR Jbeta segments was used in the multiplex PCR. Not all clones reach the TCRdb copy of this immuneACCESS table, which keeps in-frame sequences only. Checked studies attribute under half of the gap to unresolved V genes and leave the rest unexplained. The sample table records roughly 250,000 clones; roughly 80% of these occur just once. The ten largest clonotypes hold less than 0.4% of the sample. The sample consisted of PBMCs. These TCRs come from a girl between 2 and 10 years old in good health and CMV-seronegative.

This chain uses TRBV7-2 with TRBJ2-5, with 7 bases aligning to TRBD2. V lost 3 bases, J lost 2 bases, and 9 bases stayed unmatched. Germline CDR1 SGHTA, CDR2 FQGNSA. The CDR3 length is 16 residues. In DNA, the CDR3 is TGTGCCAGCAGCTTTATAAGGGCTAGCGGTCAAGAGACCCAGTACTTC. This codes for CASSFIRASGQETQYF.

The chain employs TRBV6-1 and TRBJ2-5, with 7 bases fitting TRBD2. The germline V gene encodes CDR1 MNHNS and CDR2 SASEGT. The length of the CDR3 is 14 residues. The junction had 7 bases not matched to a gene; V was cut back by 8 bases and J by 1 base. The CDR3 DNA reads TGTGCCAGCCCTCCGGGGGGACTCCAAGAGACCCAGTACTTC. Its protein product is CASPPGGLQETQYF.

The chain couples TRBV30 to TRBJ2-7; a weak D match, TRBD2 (6 bases). The ends were cut back, 6 bases at V and 0 bases at J, with 12 bases in the middle. The CDR3 is made up of 13 amino acids. The germline V gene encodes CDR1 GTSNPN and CDR2 SVGIG (reference sequence). The CDR3 DNA is TGTGCCTGCGGGGGAGAGGGCTCCTACGAGCAGTACTTC. Amino acids: CACGGEGSYEQYF. Full variable domain (outside the CDR3, taken from reference TRBV30 and TRBJ2-7): SQTIHQWPATLVQPVGSPLSLECTVEGTSNPNLYWYRQAAGRGLQLLFYSVGIGQISSEVPQNLSASRPQDRQFILSSKKLLLSDSGFYLCACGGEGSYEQYFGPGTRLTVT.

The chain is built from TRBV6-5 and TRBJ1-3; no reliable D call. The germline V gene has CDR1 MNHEY and CDR2 SVGAGI. The V end was cut by 4 bases, the J end by 3 bases, with 7 bases between. The CDR3 contains 13 residues. The CDR3 bases are TGTGCCAGCAGTTTAGCCTATGGAAACACCATATATTTT. This gives the protein CASSLAYGNTIYF.

This rearrangement joins TRBV7-9 to TRBJ2-5, with TRBD2 identical over 10 bases. Germline CDR1 reads SEHNR; CDR2 reads FQNEAQ (reference sequence). The J segment lost 4 bases and the V segment lost 5 bases, leaving 13 bases of the junction unmatched. This CDR3 spans 17 amino acids. CDR3 in DNA: TGTGCCAGCAGCCAGCCCCAAGCGGGGGGGCCGGGAGAGACCCAGTACTTC. It codes for CASSQPQAGGPGETQYF. Combining the CDR3 with reference TRBV7-9 and TRBJ2-5 gives the whole variable domain DTGVSQNPRHKITKRGQNVTFRCDPISEHNRLYWYRQTLGQGPEFLTYFQNEAQLEKSRLLSDRFSAERPKGSFSTLEIQRTEQGDSAMYLCASSQPQAGGPGETQYFGPGTRLLVL.

DNA of the CDR3: TGTGCCAGTAGTATGGGTAGCGGGGGGGTATACAATGAGCAGTTCTTC. Its translation: CASSMGSGGVYNEQFF. This rearrangement joins TRBV19 to TRBJ2-1; TRBD2 matches at 11 bases. V dropped 3 bases and J dropped 4; count of bases not matched to a gene: 5. The CDR3 has 16 amino acids. Germline CDR1 reads LNHDA; CDR2 reads SQIVND (reference sequence).

The table lists this clone with a count of one. V usage is TRBV4-2 and J usage is TRBJ1-2; D is unclear. The CDR3 covers 12 residues. Germline CDR1 LGHNA, CDR2 YNFKEQ. Trimming removed 1 base from V and 5 bases from J, with 5 bases in between. CDR3 region: CASSQAEYGYTF. The CDR3 nucleotides read TGTGCCAGCAGCCAAGCCGAGTATGGCTACACCTTC.

J is TRBJ1-5 and V is TRBV7-9; unclear D gene. The ends were cut back, 6 bases at V and 0 bases at J, with 3 bases in the middle. The CDR3 contains 12 residues. Germline-derived CDR1 and CDR2 are SEHNR and FQNEAQ (reference sequence). This CDR3 is CASSHSNQPQHF. CDR3 DNA sequence: TGTGCCAGCAGTCATAGCAATCAGCCCCAGCATTTT.

The chain couples TRBV5-4 to TRBJ1-5, with D possibly TRBD1 on 5 matching bases. CDR3 length: 13 amino acids. Trimming shortened V by 3 bases and J by 2 bases, and 6 bases separated the two germline ends. Germline V gives CDR1 SGHNT, CDR2 YYREEE (reference sequence). CDR3 residues: CASSWGGNQPQHF. CDR3 nucleotide sequence: TGTGCCAGCAGCTGGGGGGGCAATCAGCCCCAGCATTTT.

The rearrangement uses TRBV9 and TRBJ2-3, with D perhaps TRBD2 (6 bases). This CDR3 comprises 15 residues. Deletions cut 3 bases from V and 7 bases from J, with 18 bases between. Germline lookup yields CDR1 SGDLS and CDR2 YYNGEE. The CDR3 sequence is CASSARRGNGNTQYF. The CDR3 nucleotides are TGTGCCAGCAGCGCACGGCGGGGCAACGGAAATACGCAGTATTTT.

CDR3 sequence (DNA): TGTGCCAGCAGCTTAGGACAGGGTGGTAATTCACCCCTCCACTTT. As protein: CASSLGQGGNSPLHF. The rearrangement uses TRBV7-8 and TRBJ1-6; 7 bases fit TRBD1. The CDR3 spans 15 residues. Germline CDR1 SGHVS, CDR2 FQNEAQ. The junction had 3 bases not matched to a gene; V was cut back by 1 base and J by 6 bases.

The rearrangement joins TRBV30 to TRBJ1-2, with a tentative D call TRBD1 (5 bases). The CDR3 has 14 amino acids. V lost 2 bases to trimming and J lost 8 bases, with 18 bases between them. Germline V lookup: CDR1 GTSNPN, CDR2 SVGIG (reference sequence). The CDR3 loop reads CAWSRRGLAVGYTF. The CDR3 DNA reads TGTGCCTGGAGTCGACGGGGACTCGCGGTAGGCTACACCTTC.

This chain uses TRBV6-1 with TRBJ2-7; TRBD2 agrees at 13 bases. In germline, CDR1 is MNHNS, CDR2 SASEGT. After removal of 8 bases from V and 2 bases from J, the junction contained 0 bases not matched to a gene. This CDR3 is built from 13 residues. CDR3: CASGLAGAYEQYF. CDR3 DNA sequence: TGTGCCAGCGGACTAGCGGGAGCCTACGAGCAGTACTTC.

This chain connects TRBV7-7 to TRBJ2-5; perhaps TRBD1 as D (5 bases). This CDR3 spans 14 amino acids. Deletions cut 3 bases from V and 2 bases from J, with 10 bases between. Germline assignment: CDR1 SSHAT and CDR2 FNYEAQ (reference sequence). CDR3 sequence reads: CASSFISGQETQYF. Written as DNA, the CDR3 is TGTGCCAGCAGCTTTATATCAGGGCAAGAGACCCAGTACTTC.

V usage is TRBV6-5 and J usage is TRBJ1-4, with D perhaps matching TRBD1 (6 bases). With 10 bases removed from V and 4 bases from J, the gap between germline ends came to 13 bases. Germline values: CDR1 MNHEY, CDR2 SVGAGI. The CDR3 totals 13 residues. The CDR3 loop reads CANPDRYNEKLFF. The CDR3 DNA reads as TGTGCCAACCCGGACAGATATAATGAAAAACTGTTTTTT.

The V gene is TRBV9, the J gene TRBJ2-1, with 9 positions matching TRBD2. The junction had 4 bases not matched to a gene; V was cut back by 0 bases and J by 6 bases. The CDR3 contains 15 residues. The germline V gene encodes CDR1 SGDLS and CDR2 YYNGEE. The CDR3 DNA reads as TGTGCCAGCAGCGTAGAGGTAGCGGGAGCCAATGAGCAGTTCTTC. Its protein product is CASSVEVAGANEQFF.

The V and J genes are TRBV9 and TRBJ1-6; 10 bases agree with TRBD1. The CDR3 length is 15 residues. The V segment lost 4 bases and the J segment 9 bases; nucleotides outside the gene matches: 7. From germline, CDR1 is SGDLS and CDR2 YYNGEE. In nucleotides, the CDR3 is TGTGCCAGCAGCCCAGCGAGGACAGGGGGTTCACCCCTCCACTTT. It encodes CASSPARTGGSPLHF. The complete variable domain, with remaining parts taken from reference TRBV9 and TRBJ1-6, reads DSGVTQTPKHLITATGQRVTLRCSPRSGDLSVYWYQQSLDQGLQFLIQYYNGEERAKGNILERFSAQQFPDLHSELNLSSLELGDSALYFCASSPARTGGSPLHFGNGTRLTVT.

The chain is built from TRBV29-1 and TRBJ2-4; D gene uncertain. The V end was cut by 6 bases, the J end by 3 bases, with 15 bases between. The CDR3 has 14 residues. From germline, CDR1 is SQVTM and CDR2 ANQGSEA. CDR3 DNA sequence: TGCAGCGTCGCGGCGCCTTACGACAAAAACATTCAGTACTTC. It yields the protein CSVAAPYDKNIQYF. Filled out from reference TRBV29-1 and TRBJ2-4, the complete variable domain reads SAVISQKPSRDICQRGTSLTIQCQVDSQVTMMFWYRQQPGQSLTLIATANQGSEATYESGFVIDKFPISRPNLTFSTLTVSNMSPEDSSIYLCSVAAPYDKNIQYFGAGTRLSVL.

This chain joins TRBV28 and TRBJ2-7; 9 nucleotides align to TRBD1. The V gene end was trimmed by 1 base and the J gene end by 3 bases; junction bases not matched to a gene: 7. The CDR3 contains 16 residues. CDR1 is MDHEN, CDR2 SYDVKM, per germline. The CDR3 here is CASSLFLDRGHYEQYF. The CDR3 DNA sequence: TGTGCCAGCAGTTTATTCTTGGACAGGGGTCACTACGAGCAGTACTTC.

The chain links TRBV25-1 to TRBJ1-5; D is unclear. This CDR3 spans 14 amino acids. V was pared by 1 base and J by 3 bases, with 7 bases between. CDR1 MGHDK and CDR2 SYGVNS come from the germline V gene. The CDR3 DNA reads as TGTGCCAGCAGTGAATGGGGAGACAATCAGCCCCAGCATTTT. Protein product: CASSEWGDNQPQHF.

This clone was observed a few times. The chain carries TRBV2 and TRBJ2-7; D may be TRBD1 (5 bases). The CDR3 covers 12 residues. The V and J ends lost 11 bases and 5 bases respectively, with 16 bases between them. The germline gives CDR1 SNHLY, CDR2 FYNNEI. CDR3 sequence: CACTTQGHEQYF. The CDR3 coding sequence is TGTGCCTGCACGACGCAGGGTCACGAGCAGTACTTC.

The J gene is TRBJ2-1, the V gene TRBV5-1; D is ambiguous. The CDR3 runs 16 residues. The V and J ends lost 5 bases and 0 bases respectively, with 15 bases between them. In germline, CDR1 is SGHRS, CDR2 YFSETQ. In nucleotides, the CDR3 is TGCGCCAGCAGTCCCGATACTAAAAGCTCCTACAATGAGCAGTTCTTC. This gives the protein CASSPDTKSSYNEQFF.

The J gene is TRBJ1-4, the V gene TRBV9; possibly TRBD1 for D (5 bases). The CDR3 length is 14 residues. The germline V gene encodes CDR1 SGDLS and CDR2 YYNGEE. The DNA for the CDR3 is TGTTCCCCGGGGGAGCCCCCAACTAATGAAAAACTGTTTTTT. It encodes CSPGEPPTNEKLFF.

This clone has just one count. The gene calls are TRBV28 and TRBJ2-7, with D perhaps matching TRBD2 (5 bases). V lost 3 bases and J lost 2, with 17 bases in between. The germline V gene encodes CDR1 MDHEN and CDR2 SYDVKM. CDR3 length: 16 amino acids. CDR3 loop: CASSFGPYLGAYEQYF. The CDR3 nucleotides are TGTGCCAGCAGTTTCGGCCCATACCTCGGGGCCTACGAGCAGTACTTC.

J is TRBJ2-7 and V is TRBV7-9; D ambiguous. Per germline, CDR1 SEHNR and CDR2 FQNEAQ (reference sequence). The CDR3 has 14 amino acids. V was clipped by 5 bases and J by 2 bases, with 13 bases between them. This chain's CDR3 is CASSALASAYEQYF. CDR3 coding DNA: TGTGCCAGCAGCGCCTTGGCCAGCGCCTACGAGCAGTACTTC.

The chain links TRBV5-1 to TRBJ2-7, with TRBD1 identical over 9 bases. This CDR3 region has 19 residues. J lost 0 bases, V lost 1 base, and 14 bases had no gene match. Germline CDR1 is SGHRS and CDR2 is YFSETQ. The CDR3 DNA reads TGCGCCAGCAGCTTGCCTCCGGGACAGGGTTCGCTGAACTCCTACGAGCAGTACTTC. This translates into CASSLPPGQGSLNSYEQYF.

The chain employs TRBV28 and TRBJ1-5; D uncertain. V gave up 11 bases and J gave up 1 base, with 15 bases separating them. CDR1 and CDR2 from the germline V gene are MDHEN and SYDVKM. CDR3 size: 14 residues. CDR3 sequence (DNA): TGTGCCGCGAACGCGGGGTGGAGCAATCAGCCCCAGCATTTT. Translated, it gives CAANAGWSNQPQHF.

V is TRBV28 and J is TRBJ2-5, with D uncertain. Germline V lookup: CDR1 MDHEN, CDR2 SYDVKM. V lost 5 bases and J lost 9, with 22 bases in between. CDR3 length: 15 amino acids. CDR3 loop: CASSPWSGLSSAQYF. The CDR3, as DNA: TGTGCCAGCAGTCCGTGGTCCGGCCTCTCTAGTGCCCAGTACTTC.

The rearrangement uses TRBV4-1 and TRBJ1-5, with D unresolved. Germline V gene data show CDR1 as MGHRA and CDR2 as YSYEKL. Trimming removed 1 base from V and 4 bases from J, with 14 bases in between. CDR3 length: 16 residues. DNA of the CDR3: TGCGCCAGCAGCCAAGGGGGAGTTGGGCTTAATCAGCCCCAGCATTTT. It translates to CASSQGGVGLNQPQHF.

The J gene is TRBJ2-3, the V gene TRBV6-5; perhaps TRBD1 as D (5 bases). The germline V gene has CDR1 MNHEY and CDR2 SVGAGI. Between the trimmed V and J ends, which lost 6 bases and 6 bases, there was a span of 10 bases. This CDR3 has 12 residues. CDR3 residues: CASRTAADTQYF. The CDR3 bases are TGTGCCAGCAGGACAGCCGCGGATACGCAGTATTTT.

The J gene is TRBJ2-7, the V gene TRBV5-5; a possible D gene is TRBD2 (7 bases). Trimming took off 4 bases at V and 2 bases at J, with 19 bases between the two ends. Germline lookup yields CDR1 SGHKS and CDR2 YYEKEE (reference sequence). The CDR3 is made up of 16 amino acids. The CDR3 sequence: CASSLGRGGGTYEQYF. The CDR3 nucleotides are TGTGCCAGCAGCCTGGGGCGGGGAGGGGGGACCTACGAGCAGTACTTC.